The sequence of this T cell receptor beta chain was determined in a study of technical replicates of blood from four donors. Profiled with immunoSEQ multiplex PCR; TCRdb holds only in-frame clones, not every one. The repertoire has tens of thousands of clones, around 96% of them found once; the top ten carry roughly 0.35%. Trimming removed 7 bases from V and 6 bases from J, with 13 bases in between. Germline values: CDR1 SNHLY, CDR2 FYNNEI. The CDR3 extends over 12 amino acids. This chain connects TRBV2 to TRBJ2-7; the D gene is possibly TRBD2 (6 bases). The sample consisted of T cells isolated from PBMCs. This sequence originates from a human donor in good health. The CDR3 region has the DNA TGTGCCAGCAAGGAGGGCATGGGCGAGCAGTACTTC. The encoded protein is CASKEGMGEQYF.